The next 30 T cell receptor beta chains were all read from a single sample in a study of shared clonotypes between healthy human individuals. The protocol was immunoSEQ multiplex PCR, while the TCRdb copy is restricted to in-frame clones and leaves out a portion. Of 1.4 million or so clones listed, roughly 98.5% are singletons. The specimen was naive CD4+ T cells sorted from blood. Subset in this sample: CD45RA+ positively selected. These receptors all come from a man aged 30-40 years in good health.

This clone has a single count. V and J are TRBV5-1 and TRBJ2-3, with unresolved D. The CDR3 is 13 residues long. CDR1 and CDR2 from the germline V gene are SGHRS and YFSETQ. V lost 4 bases and J lost 2, with 8 bases in between. CDR3: CASSAPITDTQYF. The CDR3, as DNA: TGCGCCAGCAGCGCGCCCATCACAGATACGCAGTATTTT.

DNA for the CDR3: TGTGCCAGCAGCATTCATGGCCAGGGAGATGGGAATGGCTACACCTTC. It is translated as CASSIHGQGDGNGYTF. The rearrangement joins TRBV7-9 to TRBJ1-2; D might be TRBD1 (5 bases). This CDR3 spans 16 amino acids. The germline V and J ends were trimmed by 5 bases and 6 bases, with 22 bases remaining between them. Per germline, CDR1 SEHNR and CDR2 FQNEAQ (reference sequence). The full variable domain, its missing parts supplied by reference TRBV7-9 and TRBJ1-2, is DTGVSQNPRHKITKRGQNVTFRCDPISEHNRLYWYRQTLGQGPEFLTYFQNEAQLEKSRLLSDRFSAERPKGSFSTLEIQRTEQGDSAMYLCASSIHGQGDGNGYTFGSGTRLTVV.

The V call is TRBV7-9, the J call TRBJ1-5; the D gene is possibly TRBD1 (5 bases). In germline, CDR1 is SEHNR, CDR2 FQNEAQ (reference sequence). Trimming cost V 2 bases and J 3 bases, with 14 bases left between them. This CDR3 comprises 16 residues. The DNA of the CDR3 is TGTGCCAGCAGCTTATCGGGACCGAACAACAATCAGCCCCAGCATTTT. It yields the protein CASSLSGPNNNQPQHF.

The chain employs TRBV13 and TRBJ2-1; D gene ambiguous. Looked up from germline, CDR1 is PRHDT and CDR2 is FYEKMQ (reference sequence). CDR3 size: 12 residues. V was trimmed by 5 bases and J by 9 bases, leaving 11 bases between them. CDR3 protein: CASSIRLTEQFF. The CDR3 coding sequence is TGTGCCAGCAGCATCCGCCTCACTGAGCAGTTCTTC.

The chain carries TRBV28 and TRBJ1-2, with unresolved D. CDR3 length: 14 amino acids. CDR1 is MDHEN and CDR2 is SYDVKM in the germline V gene. V was clipped by 1 base and J by 5 bases, with 11 bases between them. CDR3 nucleotide sequence: TGTGCCAGCAGTTTATCCCGGCCGGGATATGGCTACACCTTC. It encodes CASSLSRPGYGYTF.

The rearrangement uses TRBV18 and TRBJ2-3; D may be TRBD1 (6 bases). Between the trimmed V and J ends, which lost 3 bases and 5 bases, there was a span of 18 bases. The CDR3 consists of 16 residues. CDR1 is KGHSH, CDR2 LQKENI, per germline. The CDR3 region is CASSPDGGDGVDTQYF. The CDR3 DNA follows: TGTGCCAGCTCACCGGATGGGGGCGATGGTGTAGATACGCAGTATTTT. Full variable domain (missing parts from reference TRBV18 and TRBJ2-3): NAGVMQNPRHLVRRRGQEARLRCSPMKGHSHVYWYRQLPEEGLKFMVYLQKENIIDESGMPKERFSAEFPKEGPSILRIQQVVRGDSAAYFCASSPDGGDGVDTQYFGPGTRLTVL.

The chain is built from TRBV11-2 and TRBJ1-4, with 9 bases that match TRBD1. CDR3 length equals 15 residues. Germline V gives CDR1 SGHAT, CDR2 FQNNGV. Trimming removed 5 bases from V and 4 bases from J; junction bases left unmatched: 5. For the CDR3, the DNA is TGTGCCAGCAGCGAGTACAGGGGGCTTAATGAAAAACTGTTTTTT. Translation: CASSEYRGLNEKLFF.

This sequence joins TRBV15 and TRBJ2-7; 13 bases map to TRBD2. CDR1 LNHNV and CDR2 YYDKDF come from the germline V gene (reference sequence). V shed 5 bases, J shed 4 bases, and the junction held 8 bases outside the gene matches. CDR3 length equals 16 residues. The CDR3 DNA sequence: TGTGCCACCAGCCCCCGGACTAGCGGGAGAATGTACGAGCAGTACTTC. Encoded protein: CATSPRTSGRMYEQYF. The whole variable domain, remainder taken from reference TRBV15 and TRBJ2-7, is DAMVIQNPRYQVTQFGKPVTLSCSQTLNHNVMYWYQQKSSQAPKLLFHYYDKDFNNEADTPDNFQSRRPNTSFCFLDIRSPGLGDTAMYLCATSPRTSGRMYEQYFGPGTRLTVT.

The CDR3 coding sequence is TGTGCCAGCTCACTAGCGGGGTCCACAGATACGCAGTATTTT. Translated: CASSLAGSTDTQYF. V is TRBV18 and J is TRBJ2-3; the match to TRBD2 covers 8 bases. Germline assignment: CDR1 KGHSH and CDR2 LQKENI. J gave up 2 bases and V 4 bases, and 2 bases lay outside the gene matches. This CDR3 spans 14 amino acids.

The rearrangement uses TRBV29-1 and TRBJ2-1; no definite D call. The CDR3 has 13 amino acids. In germline, CDR1 is SQVTM, CDR2 ANQGSEA. The CDR3 DNA is TGCAGTTCCGGGCTTTCCTCCTACAATGAGCAGTTCTTC. Amino acid sequence: CSSGLSSYNEQFF.

The J gene is TRBJ2-7, the V gene TRBV27, with 9 bases aligning to TRBD2. CDR3 length: 15 residues. V lost 3 bases to trimming and J lost 5 bases; unmatched junction nucleotides: 8. Germline V CDR1 and CDR2: MNHEY, SMNVEV (reference sequence). CDR3 region: CASSFSAGLAHEQYF. CDR3 bases: TGTGCCAGCAGTTTCTCCGCGGGACTAGCCCACGAGCAGTACTTC.

The V gene is TRBV7-8, the J gene TRBJ1-5; 7 nucleotides match TRBD1. Germline V gene lookup returns CDR1 SGHVS and CDR2 FQNEAQ. CDR3 length: 14 amino acids. Trimming removed 5 bases from V and 8 bases from J; junction bases left unmatched: 9. CDR3 DNA sequence: TGTGCCAGCAGCAGGGACAGAGCCGGCGAGCCCCAGCATTTT. Translated: CASSRDRAGEPQHF.

Only one count was recorded for this clone. The V gene is TRBV4-1, the J gene TRBJ2-5; D is possibly TRBD2 (6 bases). Germline V lookup: CDR1 MGHRA, CDR2 YSYEKL. The CDR3 is 13 residues long. Trimming took 8 bases from V and 3 from J, leaving 13 bases between them. The CDR3, as DNA: TGCGCCAGCGGCATGAGGGAGGAAGAGACCCAGTACTTC. Protein product: CASGMREEETQYF.

V and J are TRBV29-1 and TRBJ1-1, with a weak D call TRBD1 (5 bases). Deletions cut 7 bases from V and 2 bases from J, with 20 bases between. The CDR3 loop spans 15 amino acids. The germline gives CDR1 SQVTM, CDR2 ANQGSEA. This CDR3 is CSARDGRRGNTEAFF. The CDR3 nucleotides are TGCAGCGCAAGGGACGGACGAAGGGGAAACACTGAAGCTTTCTTT.

With respect to this clone: This sample also contains other DNA sequences that code for the same CDR3. The DNA for the CDR3 is TGTGCCAGCAGCGTAGTTACGGGCCCGAACACCGGGGAGCTGTTTTTT. This encodes CASSVVTGPNTGELFF. The chain couples TRBV9 to TRBJ2-2, with D uncertain. The CDR3 has 16 amino acids. Germline CDR1 is SGDLS and CDR2 is YYNGEE. Trimming pared 0 bases from V and 0 bases from J, leaving 9 bases between.

V and J are TRBV19 and TRBJ1-1; 10 nucleotides line up with TRBD1. The germline gives CDR1 LNHDA, CDR2 SQIVND (reference sequence). V gave up 10 bases and J gave up 4 bases; unmatched junction bases: 6. The CDR3 extends over 13 amino acids. The CDR3 sequence is CATRDRGPTEAFF. The CDR3 DNA reads as TGTGCCACTCGAGACAGGGGGCCCACTGAAGCTTTCTTT.

The rearrangement uses TRBV18 and TRBJ2-5, with D possibly being TRBD2 (5 bases). The CDR3 is 17 residues long. V was clipped by 0 bases and J by 4 bases, with 18 bases between them. The germline V gene has CDR1 KGHSH and CDR2 LQKENI. The DNA of the CDR3 is TGTGCCAGCTCACCACCGGGGAGCCCCCCTCAAGTAGAGACCCAGTACTTC. Translated, it gives CASSPPGSPPQVETQYF.

The gene calls are TRBV6-5 and TRBJ2-7; D not certain. CDR3 size: 14 residues. Between the trimmed V and J ends, which lost 8 bases and 0 bases, there was a span of 14 bases. Germline CDR1 MNHEY, CDR2 SVGAGI. The CDR3 loop reads CASLPRPYSYEQYF. The CDR3 DNA is TGTGCCAGCCTACCCCGGCCTTACTCCTACGAGCAGTACTTC.

This clone was observed once. The chain recombines TRBV5-1 with TRBJ1-1; possible D gene TRBD1, 5 bases. Per the germline V gene, CDR1 is SGHRS and CDR2 is YFSETQ. Trimming stripped 4 bases from V and 4 bases from J, with 17 bases between. The CDR3 length is 15 residues. The CDR3 here is CASSPGRQGGTEAFF. CDR3 nucleotides: TGCGCCAGCAGCCCCGGGCGGCAGGGTGGCACTGAAGCTTTCTTT. Based on the CDR3 plus reference TRBV5-1 and TRBJ1-1, the full variable domain is KAGVTQTPRYLIKTRGQQVTLSCSPISGHRSVSWYQQTPGQGLQFLFEYFSETQRNKGNFPGRFSGRQFSNSRSEMNVSTLELGDSALYLCASSPGRQGGTEAFFGQGTRLTVV.

The V and J genes are TRBV28 and TRBJ2-5; possibly TRBD1 for D (5 bases). V shed 3 bases and J shed 4 bases, with 12 bases lying between them. This CDR3 comprises 14 residues. Germline loops: CDR1 MDHEN, CDR2 SYDVKM. The DNA of the CDR3 is TGTGCCAGCAGTTTTTCGACAGCCCCAGAGACCCAGTACTTC. It translates to CASSFSTAPETQYF.

This clone appeared once. The J gene is TRBJ2-1, the V gene TRBV9, with D unresolved. The ends were cut back, 1 base at V and 5 bases at J, with 16 bases in the middle. The V gene's germline CDR1 is SGDLS and CDR2 YYNGEE. This CDR3 has 16 residues. CDR3 nucleotide sequence: TGTGCCAGCAGCGTAACTCCCGTCTCAACCGACAATGAGCAGTTCTTC. Protein sequence: CASSVTPVSTDNEQFF.

This chain connects TRBV7-9 to TRBJ1-3; D is ambiguous. V was trimmed by 5 bases and J by 0 bases, leaving 11 bases between them. This CDR3 contains 15 residues. The germline V gene has CDR1 SEHNR and CDR2 FQNEAQ (reference sequence). The CDR3 here is CASSLLASSGNTIYF. In nucleotides, the CDR3 is TGTGCCAGCAGCCTTCTCGCGAGCTCTGGAAACACCATATATTTT.

The chain uses TRBV28 and TRBJ1-2; the D gene is possibly TRBD1 (6 bases). With 8 bases removed from V and 6 bases from J, the gap between germline ends came to 22 bases. Germline values: CDR1 MDHEN, CDR2 SYDVKM. The CDR3 spans 15 residues. The CDR3: CASSIQGRGFDGYTF. The CDR3 DNA reads TGTGCCAGCTCCATACAGGGCAGGGGTTTCGATGGCTACACCTTC.

This clone was detected once. The CDR3 loop is CATDRGANTEAFF. CDR3 nucleotides: TGTGCCACCGATCGGGGGGCGAACACTGAAGCTTTCTTT. V is TRBV15 and J is TRBJ1-1; D is possibly TRBD1 (6 bases). The CDR3 is made up of 13 amino acids. Germline lookup yields CDR1 LNHNV and CDR2 YYDKDF (reference sequence). Trimming took off 8 bases at V and 1 base at J, with 11 bases between the two ends.

The V call is TRBV7-9, the J call TRBJ1-4; no firm D call. V dropped 5 bases and J dropped 8 bases, with 9 bases sitting between them. Germline CDR1 and CDR2: SEHNR and FQNEAQ (reference sequence). The CDR3 extends over 12 amino acids. The DNA for the CDR3 is TGTGCCAGCAGCCCTATCGGAGAAAAACTGTTTTTT. Translating it yields CASSPIGEKLFF.

The chain carries TRBV11-2 and TRBJ2-5; 10 bases map to TRBD2. The CDR3 consists of 15 residues. V lost 1 base to trimming and J lost 1 base; unmatched junction nucleotides: 0. CDR1 is SGHAT and CDR2 is FQNNGV in the germline V gene. The CDR3 DNA reads TGTGCCAGCAGCTTAGGGACTAGCGGCCAAGAGACCCAGTACTTC. It codes for CASSLGTSGQETQYF.

The chain uses TRBV18 and TRBJ1-2; possibly TRBD1 for D (5 bases). Germline V gives CDR1 KGHSH, CDR2 LQKENI. Trimming pared 2 bases from V and 3 bases from J, leaving 16 bases between. The CDR3 length is 16 residues. The CDR3 protein is CASSPVGGKGDYGYTF. The CDR3 DNA follows: TGTGCCAGCTCACCAGTCGGGGGAAAGGGTGACTATGGCTACACCTTC.

V and J are TRBV19 and TRBJ1-2; 12 nucleotides match TRBD1. With V trimmed by 8 bases and J by 7 bases, 17 bases remained unmatched. Germline V gene sequence: CDR1 LNHDA, CDR2 SQIVND (reference sequence). The CDR3 covers 17 residues. As DNA, the CDR3 is TGTGCCAGTTCGTCCGGGACAGGGGGCTCCTTATTCGGTGGCTACACCTTC. Protein sequence: CASSSGTGGSLFGGYTF.

V gene TRBV5-6 combines with J gene TRBJ2-3; no clear D. Germline V gene data show CDR1 as SGHDT and CDR2 as YYEEEE. The CDR3 sequence is 18 residues long. V lost 0 bases and J 0 bases, leaving 17 bases between the germline ends. Here the CDR3 DNA reads TGTGCCAGCAGCTTGGTAGGTCCGAGCAGACATAGCACAGATACGCAGTATTTT. It yields the protein CASSLVGPSRHSTDTQYF.

The rearrangement joins TRBV6-5 to TRBJ1-2; 10 nucleotides agree with TRBD1. J lost 4 bases, V lost 2 bases, and 4 bases had no gene match. This CDR3 is 15 amino acids long. CDR1 is MNHEY and CDR2 is SVGAGI in the germline V gene. The CDR3 region has the DNA TGTGCCAGCAGTTACGCGACAGGGGGCCTCTATGGCTACACCTTC. Encoded protein: CASSYATGGLYGYTF.